The 5 T cell receptor beta chains below all came from one sample that was sequenced in a study of OX40 agonist ivuxolimab in advanced cancers. The protocol was immunoSEQ multiplex PCR, while the TCRdb copy is restricted to in-frame clones and leaves out a portion. The sample lists some 35,000 clones, approximately 82% occurring once. The material was CD4+ or CD8+ T cells sorted from blood, obtained in a trial of the OX40 agonist ivuxolimab. These receptors all stem from an adult with an advanced solid tumor such as melanoma, head and neck, liver or kidney cancer.

The CDR3 protein is CASNPDPNYGYTF. The CDR3 DNA reads TGTGCCAGTAACCCAGACCCTAACTATGGCTACACCTTC. The V and J genes are TRBV19 and TRBJ1-2; the D is unclear. V was cut by 7 bases and J by 0 bases, with 9 bases left in between. CDR3 length: 13 residues. Germline CDR1 is LNHDA and CDR2 is SQIVND (reference sequence).

The chain joins TRBV4-1 to TRBJ1-2; D remains unclear. The ends were cut back, 4 bases at V and 8 bases at J, with 14 bases in the middle. This CDR3 contains 13 residues. Germline V gene lookup returns CDR1 MGHRA and CDR2 YSYEKL. The CDR3 loop reads CASSPEGQGGYTF. Written as DNA, the CDR3 is TGCGCCAGCAGCCCCGAAGGTCAAGGGGGCTACACCTTC.

The chain carries TRBV7-2 and TRBJ1-2, with a possible D match to TRBD1 (6 bases). The germline V gene encodes CDR1 SGHTA and CDR2 FQGNSA. V lost 5 bases, J lost 0 bases, and 10 bases lay in between. This CDR3 comprises 14 residues. The CDR3 is CASSLGTSNYGYTF. The CDR3 region has the DNA TGTGCCAGCAGCCTTGGGACATCTAACTATGGCTACACCTTC.

J is TRBJ2-3 and V is TRBV7-9; 7 positions agree with TRBD1. J lost 2 bases, V lost 4 bases, and 9 bases had no gene match. The CDR3 covers 16 residues. CDR1 is SEHNR, CDR2 FQNEAQ, per germline (reference sequence). Here the CDR3 reads CASSSPGQVFTDTQYF. CDR3 DNA sequence: TGTGCCAGCAGCTCCCCAGGACAGGTATTCACAGATACGCAGTATTTT.

This clone was detected a few times. Other nucleotide sequences from this sample produce the same CDR3. The V gene is TRBV2, the J gene TRBJ2-1; TRBD2 matches 11 bases. J lost 4 bases, V lost 1 base, and 3 bases had no gene match. The CDR3 runs 16 residues. Germline CDR1 is SNHLY and CDR2 is FYNNEI. CDR3 sequence reads: CASSEVVAGGYNEQFF. The CDR3 bases are TGTGCCAGCAGTGAAGTGGTAGCGGGGGGGTACAATGAGCAGTTCTTC.